This is a list of T cell receptor beta chains from one sample in a study of CD8 T cells in Susac syndrome. One entry per CDR3 protein results from TCRdb running MiXCR on the immunoSEQ multiplex PCR reads. The profile shows 110,000 or so distinct CDR3 sequences, about nine tenths of them singletons. The sequencing sample was made of CD4+ T cells from PBMCs. Source of these receptors: a human donor in good health. Both conserved end residues are part of each CDR3. D genes are given only for firm matches. A row's size may be missing; if present it is once, few, many or a size class.

J gene	V gene	clone size	D gene	CDR3 protein	CDR3 DNA
TRBJ1-5	TRBV6-2/TRBV6-3	.	.	CASTLRRGSQPQHF	TGTGCCAGCACCTTACGAAGGGGTAGCCAGCCCCAGCATTTT
TRBJ2-2	TRBV5-1	.	.	CASSLSGGLNTGELFF	TGCGCCAGCAGCTTGTCCGGGGGGCTCAACACCGGGGAGCTGTTTTTT
TRBJ2-1	TRBV7-6	.	.	CASREGNEQFF	TGTGCCAGCAGGGAGGGCAATGAGCAGTTCTTC
TRBJ2-7	TRBV20-1	.	TRBD1	CSASRAPTGTEGYEQYF	TGCAGTGCTAGCCGTGCCCCAACCGGGACAGAGGGCTACGAGCAGTACTTC
TRBJ1-1	TRBV7-9	.	.	CASSEPKGAATEAFF	TGTGCCAGCAGCGAGCCGAAAGGGGCCGCCACTGAAGCTTTCTTT
TRBJ2-7	TRBV11-2	.	TRBD2	CASSPTSDYEQYF	TGTGCCAGCAGCCCGACTAGCGACTACGAGCAGTACTTC
TRBJ2-7	TRBV7-2	.	.	CASGAGSLGQYF	TGTGCCAGCGGCGCGGGGTCCCTTGGGCAGTACTTC
TRBJ1-4	TRBV6-2/TRBV6-3	.	.	CASSYDRPPQHRGKKLFF	TGTGCCAGCAGTTACGATCGGCCGCCTCAGCATCGTGGGAAAAAACTGTTTTTT
TRBJ2-7	TRBV7-2	.	TRBD1	CASSPTGGPYEQYF	TGTGCCAGCAGCCCGACAGGGGGCCCCTACGAGCAGTACTTC
TRBJ1-2	TRBV5-1	.	.	CASSLDGGRIYGYTF	TGCGCCAGCAGCTTGGACGGGGGGCGCATCTATGGCTACACCTTC
TRBJ2-5	TRBV4-3	.	TRBD2	CASSHTGGQGTQYF	TGCGCCAGCAGCCATACGGGGGGGCAGGGGACCCAGTACTTC
TRBJ1-5	TRBV20-1	.	.	CSAPHRLGQPQHF	TGCAGTGCACCCCACAGATTAGGTCAGCCCCAGCATTTT
TRBJ2-1	TRBV5-1	.	.	CASLPSRGPGEQFF	TGCGCCAGTCTCCCTTCCAGGGGCCCAGGTGAGCAGTTCTTC
TRBJ1-5	TRBV6-2/TRBV6-3	.	TRBD1	CASSYPAGGFYQPQHF	TGTGCCAGCAGCTACCCGGCAGGGGGCTTCTATCAGCCCCAGCATTTT
TRBJ2-7	TRBV7-2	.	.	CASSPRQGSGYEQYF	TGTGCCAGCAGCCCCCGGCAAGGGAGCGGATACGAGCAGTACTTC
TRBJ2-2	TRBV7-3	.	.	CASSSPGAGELFF	TGTGCCAGCAGCTCCCCTGGGGCCGGGGAGCTGTTTTTT
TRBJ1-4	TRBV19	.	.	CASLRMGKQNEKLFF	TGTGCCAGCCTCAGGATGGGAAAGCAGAATGAAAAACTGTTTTTT
TRBJ1-2	TRBV6-2/TRBV6-3	.	.	CASSSGIGYTF	TGTGCCAGCAGTTCTGGGATCGGCTACACCTTC
TRBJ1-1	TRBV6-2/TRBV6-3	.	TRBD1	CASNRGALGTEAFF	TGTGCCAGCAACAGGGGGGCGTTGGGGACTGAAGCTTTCTTT
TRBJ1-1	TRBV12-3/TRBV12-4	.	.	CASSEDYTEAFF	TGTGCCAGCAGCGAAGACTACACTGAAGCTTTCTTT
TRBJ2-1	TRBV7-8	.	.	CASSLFRVPAYNEQFF	TGTGCCAGCAGCTTATTTCGAGTACCCGCCTACAATGAGCAGTTCTTC
TRBJ1-1	TRBV7-2	.	TRBD1	CASSPSTGVNTEAFF	TGTGCCAGCAGCCCAAGTACAGGGGTGAACACTGAAGCTTTCTTT
TRBJ2-5	TRBV6-5	.	.	CASSYSSSGGETQYF	TGTGCCAGCAGTTACTCATCCTCAGGGGGGGAGACCCAGTACTTC
TRBJ2-7	TRBV20-1	.	.	CSATSWDGDEQYF	TGCAGTGCTACCTCTTGGGACGGCGACGAGCAGTACTTC
TRBJ2-3	TRBV5-1	.	TRBD1	CASSPPGTDSTDTQYF	TGCGCCAGCAGCCCACCCGGGACAGATAGCACAGATACGCAGTATTTT
TRBJ1-1	TRBV19	.	.	CASSTPQQGNTEAFF	TGTGCCAGTAGCACCCCGCAACAAGGGAACACTGAAGCTTTCTTT
TRBJ2-5	TRBV12-5	.	.	CASAPSGGQETQYF	TGTGCTAGTGCCCCGTCGGGCGGACAAGAGACCCAGTACTTC
TRBJ2-7	TRBV4-1	few	TRBD2	CASSRGLASGEQYF	TGCGCCAGCAGCCGCGGACTAGCGTCAGGGGAGCAGTACTTC
TRBJ1-1	TRBV5-1	.	.	CASSLGRGVGNTEAFF	TGCGCCAGCAGCTTGGGCAGAGGGGTTGGGAACACTGAAGCTTTCTTT
TRBJ2-5	TRBV5-5	.	.	CASSRGRYEETQYF	TGTGCCAGCAGCCGAGGACGGTACGAAGAGACCCAGTACTTC
TRBJ1-2	TRBV7-2	.	TRBD1	CASSLNRGYGYTF	TGTGCCAGCAGCTTAAACAGGGGCTATGGCTACACCTTC